This T cell receptor (beta chain) originates from a study of glioma-infiltrating T cells (TCRdb year 2016). Notes on the research overall: Glioma tissue, non-neoplastic brain tissue and matched peripheral blood mononuclear cells were used as sources from which TCR alpha- and beta-chain repertoires were sequenced. Three low-grade glioma patients, several primary glioblastoma patients, and three non-glioma patients who contributed non-neoplastic brain tissue made up the paired cohort. To gauge divergence between tissue and blood T-cell populations, every tissue-infiltrating repertoire was compared against the peripheral blood repertoire from the same patient. General findings and caveats noted by the study authors: Small numbers underpinned the group comparisons: eight or nine glioblastoma patients, three low-grade glioma patients and three non-neoplastic patients. VJ-independent divergence between tissue and blood was below expectation in non-neoplastic patients but above expectation in all gliomas, especially low-grade gliomas. Tissue and blood shared very few CDR3 sequences, a result attributed to high CDR3 diversity and limited sampling.

CDR1 SGHAT and CDR2 FQNNGV are derived from the germline V gene. The V end loses 3 bases and the J end loses 3 bases, and a stretch of 15 bases separates them. The CDR3 runs 16 residues from the cysteine to the phenylalanine. Of all the DNA, just the CDR3 is kept, 48 bases in frame from base 1. The iRepertoire nested amplicon-rescue multiplex PCR (arm-PCR) platform was used to amplify TCR alpha and beta CDR3 regions from RNA. One-step reverse transcription and amplification used about 95-400 ng of tissue mRNA or PBMC total RNA as input. Following bead purification, Illumina adapters were added by a secondary multiplex PCR, and libraries between 200 and 400 bp were gel-purified. Internal 6-nucleotide barcodes were carried by the libraries and were used for demultiplexing. Sequencing of libraries was performed on an Illumina MiSeq with 2x220 or 2x250 nucleotide paired-end reads. Per the authors' processing: FLASH 1.2.11 was used to merge paired reads, and BWA-MEM then aligned the reads to the GRCh37 human genome before TRA and TRB reads were extracted. V and J assignment used an IMGT-derived reference of cassette sequences and CDR3 motifs that included pseudogenes. Reads were translated in three frames, and productive CDR3s were defined as those with a C...FGXG motif and no stop codons. A clonotype was defined as a unique combination of a V-J cassette pair and a CDR3 amino acid sequence. Hamming distance filtering was applied to reads, with thresholds set by the sequence error rate of each sample in mapped regions. The raw public data were reprocessed by TCRdb itself: fastp quality trimming at Q25, MiXCR clonotype calling, in-frame beta chains only. Rows with a matching CDR3 protein are joined into one entry that keeps the most common DNA and genes. The V and J calls come from TCRdb's annotation, not from the publication. This sample has about 130,000 distinct CDR3 sequences in its table, and about 22% of those were observed once. Jointly, the top ten make up under 35% of the sample.

Remarks on this clonotype: The specificity of this receptor is unknown. Per-base qualities were not stored, and no clone one base away is much larger.

The chain is encoded by TRBV11-2 joined to TRBJ1-5, with a tentative D gene TRBD1 over 6 matching bases. Sequences were obtained from glioma tissue, nonneoplastic brain tissue, or PBMCs (not recorded which). The source is a human donor with low-grade glioma or glioblastoma, undergoing nonglioma brain surgery, or in good health (not recorded which). The CDR3 loop reads CASSFDYRVVNQPQHF. The sequence in DNA is TGTGCCAGCAGCTTCGATTACAGGGTGGTCAATCAGCCCCAGCATTTT.